Each of the 12 T cell receptor beta chains below was sequenced from the same sample in a study of cytomegalovirus exposure and HLA in healthy donors. Profiled with immunoSEQ multiplex PCR; TCRdb holds only in-frame clones, not every one. The top ten hold around 1.2% of the sample, which has about 240,000 clones, about 90% seen once. The sample comprised PBMCs. These receptors were obtained from a young woman in good health and CMV-seropositive.

The CDR3 region is CASSEVEGAINEKLFF. CDR3 in DNA: TGTGCCAGCAGTGAAGTCGAGGGGGCGATTAATGAAAAACTGTTTTTT. V and J are TRBV6-1 and TRBJ1-4, with 7 nucleotides matching TRBD1. V lost 1 base and J lost 4; bases outside the gene matches: 6. The CDR3 is 16 residues long. CDR1 and CDR2 from the germline V gene are MNHNS and SASEGT.

V usage is TRBV25-1 and J usage is TRBJ1-3; D not certain. The CDR3 has 16 residues. The ends were cut back, 0 bases at V and 4 bases at J, with 13 bases in the middle. Germline-derived CDR1 and CDR2 are MGHDK and SYGVNS. The CDR3 sequence: CASSEYFLDEGNTIYF. CDR3 DNA: TGTGCCAGCAGTGAATATTTTCTAGACGAGGGAAACACCATATATTTT. Combining the CDR3 with reference TRBV25-1 and TRBJ1-3 gives the whole variable domain EADIYQTPRYLVIGTGKKITLECSQTMGHDKMYWYQQDPGMELHLIHYSYGVNSTEKGDLSSESTVSRIRTEHFPLTLESARPSHTSQYLCASSEYFLDEGNTIYFGEGSWLTVV.

This clone has just a few counts. The chain carries TRBV19 and TRBJ2-7, with 8 bases aligning to TRBD1. With 1 base clipped from V and 3 bases from J, the junction kept 11 bases outside the gene matches. The CDR3 has 17 amino acids. Looked up from germline, CDR1 is LNHDA and CDR2 is SQIVND (reference sequence). The CDR3 DNA is TGTGCCAGTAGTATAGCAGGAGGCCAGGGGGCCGACTACGAGCAGTACTTC. Protein: CASSIAGGQGADYEQYF.

V is TRBV30 and J is TRBJ1-5; D is perhaps TRBD1 (5 bases). The V and J ends lost 3 bases and 6 bases respectively, with 12 bases between them. Germline CDR1 and CDR2: GTSNPN and SVGIG (reference sequence). The CDR3 spans 13 residues. The CDR3 reads CAWSPRATQPQHF. The CDR3, as DNA: TGTGCCTGGAGCCCCAGGGCCACTCAGCCCCAGCATTTT. Combining the CDR3 with reference TRBV30 and TRBJ1-5 gives the whole variable domain SQTIHQWPATLVQPVGSPLSLECTVEGTSNPNLYWYRQAAGRGLQLLFYSVGIGQISSEVPQNLSASRPQDRQFILSSKKLLLSDSGFYLCAWSPRATQPQHFGDGTRLSIL.

J is TRBJ1-5 and V is TRBV7-6; 9 bases fit TRBD1. Germline CDR1 is SGHVS and CDR2 is FNYEAQ. The CDR3 runs to 15 residues. The V gene end was trimmed by 4 bases and the J gene end by 3 bases; junction bases not matched to a gene: 4. The chain's CDR3 is CASSSDRGPNQPQHF. For the CDR3, the DNA is TGTGCCAGCAGCTCGGACAGGGGCCCCAATCAGCCCCAGCATTTT.

This clone was seen just once. V gene TRBV2 combines with J gene TRBJ1-2; D possibly corresponds to TRBD1 (6 bases). Trimming took off 3 bases at V and 7 bases at J, with 15 bases between the two ends. Germline V lookup: CDR1 SNHLY, CDR2 FYNNEI. The CDR3 loop spans 14 amino acids. The CDR3 DNA follows: TGTGCCAGCAGTGATCGGCAGGGGTCTGGTGGCTACACCTTC. As protein: CASSDRQGSGGYTF.

The rearrangement links TRBV5-6 to TRBJ1-2; D ambiguous. CDR3 size: 11 residues. Germline lookup yields CDR1 SGHDT and CDR2 YYEEEE. V gave up 1 base and J gave up 8 bases, with 6 bases separating them. CDR3 nucleotides: TGTGCCAGCAGCTTGATTGAGGGCTACACCTTC. The encoded protein is CASSLIEGYTF. Full variable domain (rest looked up from reference TRBV5-6 and TRBJ1-2): DAGVTQSPTHLIKTRGQQVTLRCSPKSGHDTVSWYQQALGQGPQFIFQYYEEEERQRGNFPDRFSGHQFPNYSSELNVNALLLGDSALYLCASSLIEGYTFGSGTRLTVV.

V usage is TRBV14 and J usage is TRBJ2-5, with D uncertain. Germline CDR1 reads SGHDN; CDR2 reads FVKESK. This CDR3 is 15 amino acids long. V lost 5 bases and J lost 1, with 14 bases in between. The CDR3 here is CASSKPTGSQETQYF. The CDR3, as DNA: TGTGCCAGCAGCAAACCGACCGGGTCCCAAGAGACCCAGTACTTC.

The chain carries TRBV18 and TRBJ1-2; weak D call: TRBD1 (5 bases). V was pared by 5 bases and J by 3 bases, with 13 bases between. Germline values: CDR1 KGHSH, CDR2 LQKENI. The CDR3 has 14 amino acids. The CDR3 is CASSDRGTDYGYTF. CDR3 nucleotide sequence: TGTGCCAGCTCAGATCGGGGGACCGACTATGGCTACACCTTC.

A few counts support this clone. The chain carries TRBV19 and TRBJ1-5, with TRBD1 matching over 7 bases. Germline CDR1 reads LNHDA; CDR2 reads SQIVND (reference sequence). The CDR3 consists of 14 residues. V dropped 10 bases and J dropped 2; count of bases not matched to a gene: 8. CDR3 nucleotides: TGTGCCACCAAAACAGGGGCTGGCAATCAGCCCCAGCATTTT. This sequence encodes CATKTGAGNQPQHF.

The CDR3 loop is CASSMRGSNQPQHF. The DNA for the CDR3 is TGTGCCAGTAGTATGCGGGGTAGCAATCAGCCCCAGCATTTT. The chain employs TRBV19 and TRBJ1-5; no firm D call. The CDR3 has 14 residues. The V gene's germline CDR1 is LNHDA and CDR2 SQIVND (reference sequence). The V end lost 3 bases, the J end lost 0 bases, and 6 bases lay between the germline ends.

This chain connects TRBV9 to TRBJ2-7, with TRBD2 matching over 13 bases. Germline V gene lookup returns CDR1 SGDLS and CDR2 YYNGEE. V shed 3 bases and J 4 bases; nucleotides not matched to a gene: 4. This CDR3 comprises 15 residues. Here the CDR3 DNA reads TGTGCCAGCAGCGGGGGACTAGCGGGAATTTACGAGCAGTACTTC. This gives the protein CASSGGLAGIYEQYF.